The subject of this entry is one TCR beta chain. Its matching antigen is unknown. A much larger clone is a single base away; this may be a read error. This record belongs to a study of glioma-infiltrating T cells. Background on the study: Glioblastomas were WHO grade IV, sampled at first diagnosis; low-grade were grade II. Before surgery, glioma patients received dexamethasone for at most six days.

Using RNA template, CDR3s of TCR alpha and beta were amplified with iRepertoire arm-PCR. TCRdb reprocessed the multiplex PCR reads with MiXCR, giving one entry per CDR3 protein. Here the sample spans roughly 350,000 distinct CDR3 sequences, more than 35% being singletons. Whole-study results and caveats: Patients with low tissue-blood divergence carried a signature set of shared blood CDR3 motifs.

The receptor was isolated from a human donor with low-grade glioma or glioblastoma, undergoing nonglioma brain surgery, or in good health (not recorded which). Sequenced material: glioma tissue, nonneoplastic brain tissue, or PBMCs (not recorded which).

The CDR3 DNA sequence: TGTGCCAGCAGTTTAATAAGGTTTGGGACTCATTCACCCCTCCACTTT. Amino acids: CASSLIRFGTHSPLHF. This sequence joins TRBV27 and TRBJ1-6, with D perhaps TRBD1 (5 bases). Germline loops: CDR1 MNHEY, CDR2 SMNVEV (reference sequence). This CDR3 comprises 16 residues. V lost 2 bases and J lost 8, with 16 bases in between.